Following are 25 T cell receptor beta chains from one sample sequenced in a study of blood T cells in healthy people across ages. Together with a sample-barcoded 5' primer, a J-beta primer mix was included in a second PCR lasting roughly 6 to 12 cycles. Using its own MiXCR run on the 5' RACE reads, TCRdb lists one record per CDR3 protein. The sample yields approximately 1,700,000 distinct CDR3 sequences, 39% seen once. The sequencing input was blood. Receptors were obtained from a human donor in good health.

The chain employs TRBV15 and TRBJ1-6; 7 bases line up with TRBD1. Trimming removed 9 bases from V and 4 bases from J; junction bases left unmatched: 12. The CDR3 runs 16 residues. Germline CDR1 LNHNV, CDR2 YYDKDF (reference sequence). The CDR3 protein is CATSQGTEIYNSPLHF. CDR3 coding DNA: TGTGCCACATCCCAAGGGACAGAGATTTATAATTCACCCCTCCACTTT.

The chain employs TRBV20-1 and TRBJ2-5, with TRBD2 as a possible D gene (6 bases). The CDR3 is 13 residues long. Germline lookup yields CDR1 DFQATT and CDR2 SNEGSKA (reference sequence). The germline V and J ends were trimmed by 6 bases and 4 bases, with 15 bases remaining between them. The CDR3 region is CSAEWRGGETQYF. CDR3 DNA: TGCAGTGCCGAGTGGAGGGGTGGAGAGACCCAGTACTTC.

Here the CDR3 DNA reads TGTGCCAGCAGTCAGACAGACAGCAATCAGCCCCAGCATTTT. This gives the protein CASSQTDSNQPQHF. The chain has TRBV6-2 or TRBV6-3 and TRBJ1-5, with a weak D call TRBD1 (5 bases). Germline CDR1 reads MNHEY; CDR2 reads SVGEGT. The CDR3 is made up of 14 amino acids. V shed 5 bases and J shed 1 base, with 9 bases lying between them.

The rearrangement joins TRBV12-3 or TRBV12-4 to TRBJ1-1, with D perhaps TRBD1 (6 bases). Trimming left V 8 bases short and J 1 base short, with 17 bases between. The CDR3 consists of 15 residues. CDR3 sequence reads: CASGPGDTQNTEAFF. The CDR3 region has the DNA TGTGCCAGCGGGCCAGGGGACACCCAGAACACTGAAGCTTTCTTT.

V usage is TRBV6-5 and J usage is TRBJ1-1; the match to TRBD1 covers 7 bases. CDR3 length: 13 residues. Trimming cost V 11 bases and J 4 bases; bases outside gene matches: 10. Germline CDR1 MNHEY, CDR2 SVGAGI. The CDR3 reads CAGTRTGTTEAFF. For the CDR3, the DNA is TGTGCCGGCACCCGGACAGGAACCACTGAAGCTTTCTTT.

This clonotype was found a few times. This chain uses TRBV5-1 with TRBJ1-2, with no clear D. Germline V gene sequence: CDR1 SGHRS, CDR2 YFSETQ. V lost 2 bases and J 8 bases, leaving 10 bases between the germline ends. The CDR3 is 12 residues long. The DNA of the CDR3 is TGCGCCAGCAGCTTCTCGGTCGACGGCTACACCTTC. This sequence encodes CASSFSVDGYTF.

This clonotype was counted many times. The chain combines TRBV5-1 with TRBJ1-4; no definite D call. Trimming took 0 bases from V and 4 from J, leaving 4 bases between them. CDR1 and CDR2 (germline): SGHRS, YFSETQ. The CDR3 runs 13 residues. The CDR3 reads CASSLGDNEKLFF. As DNA, the CDR3 is TGCGCCAGCAGCTTGGGGGATAATGAAAAACTGTTTTTT.

V gene TRBV7-2 combines with J gene TRBJ2-3, with 8 bases matching TRBD2. Germline V gene sequence: CDR1 SGHTA, CDR2 FQGNSA. The CDR3 sequence is 14 residues long. V lost 5 bases and J lost 5; bases outside the gene matches: 6. DNA for the CDR3: TGTGCCAGCAGCACTCAACGGGGGGGAGATACGCAGTATTTT. This translates into CASSTQRGGDTQYF. The complete variable domain, with remaining parts taken from reference TRBV7-2 and TRBJ2-3, reads GAGVSQSPSNKVTEKGKDVELRCDPISGHTALYWYRQSLGQGLEFLIYFQGNSAPDKSGLPSDRFSAERTGGSVSTLTIQRTQQEDSAVYLCASSTQRGGDTQYFGPGTRLTVL.

V and J are TRBV6-2 or TRBV6-3 and TRBJ1-2; D is unresolved. The CDR3 loop spans 13 amino acids. Trimming shortened V by 2 bases and J by 2 bases, and 6 bases separated the two germline ends. The V gene's germline CDR1 is MNHEY and CDR2 SVGEGT. The CDR3 DNA is TGTGCCAGCAGTTACATTATGAACTATGGCTACACCTTC. It yields the protein CASSYIMNYGYTF.

This clonotype turned up a few times. This chain uses TRBV5-1 with TRBJ2-3, with 8 bases that match TRBD1. V was clipped by 4 bases and J by 5 bases; unmatched bases: 6. The CDR3 spans 14 residues. The germline gives CDR1 SGHRS, CDR2 YFSETQ. This CDR3 reads CASSIQQGEDTQYF. The CDR3 bases are TGCGCCAGCAGCATACAACAGGGGGAAGATACGCAGTATTTT.

This clonotype has only a few counts. The chain uses TRBV12-3 or TRBV12-4 and TRBJ2-3; the D gene could be TRBD1 or TRBD2 (5 bases each). The V end lost 6 bases, the J end lost 6 bases, and 19 bases lay between the germline ends. The CDR3 runs 15 residues. CDR3 region: CASRAGTCLLDTQYF. CDR3 sequence (DNA): TGTGCCAGCAGGGCCGGGACGTGTCTCTTGGATACGCAGTATTTT.

This clonotype was found once. The chain uses TRBV12-3 or TRBV12-4 and TRBJ2-3; 13 bases align to TRBD2. The CDR3 has 16 residues. Trimming cost V 6 bases and J 7 bases; bases outside gene matches: 10. The CDR3 DNA is TGTGCCAGCAGCGCAGGGACTAGCGGGGAGGAGTATACGCAGTATTTT. This encodes CASSAGTSGEEYTQYF.

The chain employs TRBV2 and TRBJ2-7, with TRBD2 matching 11 bases. The CDR3 spans 15 residues. The trim removed 5 bases at V and 4 bases at J, leaving 7 bases unmatched. In germline, CDR1 is SNHLY, CDR2 FYNNEI. CDR3 loop: CASSIPSGGSYEQYF. In DNA form, the CDR3 reads TGTGCCAGCAGTATTCCTAGCGGGGGGAGTTACGAGCAGTACTTC.

J is TRBJ1-4 and V is TRBV28; 10 bases are shared with TRBD1. The V segment lost 4 bases and the J segment 4 bases; nucleotides outside the gene matches: 9. CDR3 length equals 17 residues. CDR1 is MDHEN and CDR2 is SYDVKM in the germline V gene. CDR3 DNA sequence: TGTGCCAGCAGTTACGACAGGGGGCGCGACTATAATGAAAAACTGTTTTTT. Residues: CASSYDRGRDYNEKLFF. The entire variable domain, with the rest obtained from reference TRBV28 and TRBJ1-4, is as follows: DVKVTQSSRYLVKRTGEKVFLECVQDMDHENMFWYRQDPGLGLRLIYFSYDVKMKEKGDIPEGYSVSREKKERFSLILESASTNQTSMYLCASSYDRGRDYNEKLFFGSGTQLSVL.

This clonotype has more than one count but fewer than ten. This sequence joins TRBV6-5 and TRBJ2-7, with no clear D. The CDR3 runs to 17 residues. Trimming took 7 bases from V and 2 from J, leaving 24 bases between them. Germline-derived CDR1 and CDR2 are MNHEY and SVGAGI. The chain's CDR3 is CASTYLGGKPPAYEQYF. The CDR3 bases are TGTGCCAGCACCTACTTGGGTGGAAAACCGCCCGCCTACGAGCAGTACTTC.

This clonotype was observed a handful of times. The chain couples TRBV5-1 to TRBJ1-2; TRBD1 is a possible D gene (5 bases). Deletions cut 4 bases from V and 3 bases from J, with 13 bases between. Germline V gene data show CDR1 as SGHRS and CDR2 as YFSETQ. The CDR3 contains 14 residues. The CDR3 sequence: CASSAPGTDYGYTF. The CDR3 DNA reads as TGCGCCAGCAGCGCACCGGGGACGGACTATGGCTACACCTTC.

The rearrangement joins TRBV29-1 to TRBJ2-7, with TRBD1 identical over 8 bases. V lost 4 bases to trimming and J lost 2 bases; unmatched junction nucleotides: 16. Germline values: CDR1 SQVTM, CDR2 ANQGSEA. There are 17 residues in the CDR3. The CDR3 DNA reads as TGCAGCGTTGGGCCCTACTTCGAGGACAGGGCCCCCTACGAGCAGTACTTC. Residues: CSVGPYFEDRAPYEQYF.

Notes on this clonotype: A far bigger clonotype differs at one base, so this is likely a read error. The conserved phenylalanine or tryptophan is not found at the CDR3 terminus, so this likely reflects a read error. The J gene is TRBJ2-7, the V gene TRBV5-1, with D hard to call. Germline CDR1 and CDR2: SGHRS and YFSETQ. The CDR3 consists of 11 residues. Trimming shortened V by 4 bases and J by 4 bases, and 6 bases separated the two germline ends. The CDR3 DNA sequence: TGCGCCAGCAGCCGCGATTACGAGCAGTACCTC. This codes for CASSRDYEQYL.

About this clonotype itself: An end of the junction differs from the germline gene, which may be a read error. This chain joins TRBV6-6 and TRBJ2-7, with D hard to call. The CDR3 is 13 residues long. Germline V CDR1 and CDR2: MNHNY, SVGAGI (reference sequence). CDR3 sequence (DNA): TGTACCAGCAGTTACGGCAGCTCCTACGAGCAGTACTTC. It yields the protein CTSSYGSSYEQYF.

The J gene is TRBJ1-2, the V gene TRBV2, with 7 bases fitting TRBD1. Germline V gives CDR1 SNHLY, CDR2 FYNNEI. Losses at the gene ends were 6 bases for V and 4 bases for J; bases not matched to a gene: 8. CDR3 length: 14 residues. CDR3: CASRGDRGLYGYTF. CDR3 coding DNA: TGTGCCAGCAGGGGGGACAGAGGCCTCTATGGCTACACCTTC.

The J gene is TRBJ2-1, the V gene TRBV13, with D uncertain. Trimming took off 4 bases at V and 7 bases at J, with 11 bases between the two ends. Germline-derived CDR1 and CDR2 are PRHDT and FYEKMQ (reference sequence). CDR3 length equals 13 residues. CDR3 coding DNA: TGTGCCAGCAGCTCCGAAGGGCGGAATGAGCAGTTCTTC. It translates to CASSSEGRNEQFF.

This clonotype was counted a few times. The chain carries TRBV28 and TRBJ1-2; 7 positions agree with TRBD1. CDR1 is MDHEN and CDR2 is SYDVKM in the germline V gene. The CDR3 sequence is 16 residues long. V shed 6 bases and J 4 bases; nucleotides not matched to a gene: 14. The CDR3 region has the DNA TGTGCCAGCAGCCGCGCGCCAGTGACAGGGTTCTATGGCTACACCTTC. It codes for CASSRAPVTGFYGYTF.

The chain carries TRBV10-3 and TRBJ2-4, with D hard to call. The CDR3 totals 18 residues. Germline CDR1 and CDR2: ENHRY and SYGVKD. V was clipped by 0 bases and J by 0 bases, with 15 bases between them. Here the CDR3 reads CAISESARHQLAKNIQYF. In nucleotides, the CDR3 is TGTGCCATCAGTGAGTCGGCGAGACACCAACTAGCCAAAAACATTCAGTACTTC.

This chain connects TRBV20-1 to TRBJ2-1; 9 nucleotides agree with TRBD1. Germline V gives CDR1 DFQATT, CDR2 SNEGSKA (reference sequence). This CDR3 is built from 17 residues. V shed 6 bases, J shed 5 bases, and the junction held 17 bases outside the gene matches. The CDR3 sequence is CSADPRGQGDGHNEQFF. The CDR3 DNA is TGCAGTGCCGACCCGAGGGGACAGGGCGATGGCCACAATGAGCAGTTCTTC.

The CDR3 is CASSQLQGGGYTF. CDR3 coding DNA: TGCGCCAGCAGCCAGCTACAGGGAGGAGGCTACACCTTC. The V call is TRBV4-3, the J call TRBJ1-2; a weak D match, TRBD1 (6 bases). Trimming removed 3 bases from V and 8 bases from J, with 13 bases in between. The CDR3 is 13 amino acids. CDR1 and CDR2 from the germline V gene are LGHNA and YSLEER.